This T cell receptor beta chain originates from a study of T cell repertoires in cytomegalovirus infection. Turning to the study itself: Recently described HLA-C-restricted plus well-studied HLA-B-restricted CMV epitopes were used. Whole-study results and caveats: Totalled public TCR beta family frequency picked out people who carried CMV plus the relevant HLA.

Trimming shortened V by 3 bases and J by 4 bases, and 16 bases separated the two germline ends. CDR1 is DFQATT and CDR2 is SNEGSKA in the germline V gene (reference sequence). The CDR3 contains 15 residues. TCRdb itself ran the reads through MiXCR, one entry per CDR3 protein. The top ten clones hold approximately 13% of a sample with a few hundred thousand distinct CDR3 sequences, 34% of them seen once. Details on this clonotype: Its matching antigen is unknown.

Specimen: cultured PBMCs, collected from culture after CMV antigen stimulation. The gene calls are TRBV20-1 and TRBJ1-5, with a tentative D call TRBD1 (6 bases). The receptor was derived from a human donor in good health (CMV status not recorded). Some clones in this sample may be carry-over from other donors' samples. The CDR3 region has the DNA TGCAGTGCTAGTCGGTCGTCAGGGGCAAATCAGCCCCAGCATTTT. It translates to CSASRSSGANQPQHF.